The 25 T cell receptor beta chains below were found in one sample sequenced in a study of patients and donors after allogeneic stem cell transplantation. TCRdb analysed the RT-PCR reads with MiXCR anew, one entry per CDR3 protein. This table holds around 8,800 distinct CDR3 sequences, 3% to 4.5% found once. Sequenced: blood, either unsorted or a sorted T cell fraction (not recorded which). These receptor sequences come from a human donor who was either an allogeneic HSCT recipient or a stem cell or donor lymphocyte infusion donor (not recorded which). It is not recorded whose cells these are; they may come from a transplant donor.

This clonotype was observed at least ten times. This chain connects TRBV12-3 or TRBV12-4 to TRBJ2-3; tentatively, D is TRBD1 (6 bases). The CDR3 has 16 residues. The V gene lost 3 bases and the J gene lost 8 bases, with 21 bases spanning the gap. Written as DNA, the CDR3 is TGTGCCAGCAGTTTGGTGGGGGCCGGAGAATGGGGTACGCAGTATTTT. Translating gives CASSLVGAGEWGTQYF.

The CDR3 region has the DNA TGTGCCAGCAGATCACTAGCGGGAGGGAACCATGAGCAGTTCTTC. Translating it yields CASRSLAGGNHEQFF. This rearrangement joins TRBV6-2 or TRBV6-3 to TRBJ2-1; 13 bases map to TRBD2. The CDR3 has 15 amino acids. Germline V gene data show CDR1 as MNHEY and CDR2 as SVGEGT. Trimming removed 6 bases from V and 8 bases from J; junction bases left unmatched: 7.

This clonotype has ten or more counts. This chain uses TRBV2 with TRBJ1-4; D is uncertain. CDR1 and CDR2 (germline): SNHLY, FYNNEI. This CDR3 spans 15 amino acids. The germline V and J ends were trimmed by 3 bases and 0 bases, with 8 bases remaining between them. For the CDR3, the DNA is TGTGCCAGCAGTGACGGCGGGCCAACTAATGAAAAACTGTTTTTT. The encoded protein is CASSDGGPTNEKLFF.

This clonotype was picked up many times. A much larger clone lies one base from this, so it may be a read error. The gene calls are TRBV7-2 and TRBJ2-3, with 7 bases fitting TRBD2. Germline loops: CDR1 SGHTA, CDR2 FQGNSA. CDR3 length equals 15 residues. Germline trimming cut 4 bases from V and 1 base from J; bases unmatched to any gene: 5. CDR3 bases: TGTGCCAGCAGCTCAGAGGGGAGGGGCACAGATACGCAGTATTTT. Protein sequence: CASSSEGRGTDTQYF.

This clonotype showed up many times. V is TRBV29-1 and J is TRBJ1-2; 8 nucleotides match TRBD1. Germline V gene lookup returns CDR1 SQVTM and CDR2 ANQGSEA. CDR3 size: 13 residues. The ends lost 5 bases at V and 5 bases at J; junction bases unmatched: 7. The CDR3 DNA reads as TGCAGCGTTTGGGACAGGTCCCATTATGGCTACACCTTC. Protein sequence: CSVWDRSHYGYTF. The full variable domain, completed using reference TRBV29-1 and TRBJ1-2, is SAVISQKPSRDICQRGTSLTIQCQVDSQVTMMFWYRQQPGQSLTLIATANQGSEATYESGFVIDKFPISRPNLTFSTLTVSNMSPEDSSIYLCSVWDRSHYGYTFGSGTRLTVV.

This clonotype was counted many times. This sequence joins TRBV20-1 and TRBJ1-5; weak D call: TRBD1 (5 bases). V shed 5 bases and J shed 0 bases, with 17 bases lying between them. Germline V gene data show CDR1 as DFQATT and CDR2 as SNEGSKA (reference sequence). This CDR3 has 16 amino acids. CDR3 coding DNA: TGCAGTGCTTCCCAGGGCAGTCGGATTAGCAATCAGCCCCAGCATTTT. Protein sequence: CSASQGSRISNQPQHF.

Of note for this clonotype: A single base separates this from a much larger clone, so it may be a read error. The rearrangement joins TRBV7-8 to TRBJ2-3; D is uncertain. The CDR3 runs to 11 residues. Germline CDR1 SGHVS, CDR2 FQNEAQ. This chain's CDR3 is CASSLADTPYF. The CDR3 DNA is TGTGCCAGCAGCTTAGCGGATACGCCGTATTTT.

Sample share makes this clonotype medium-sized. The chain is built from TRBV28 and TRBJ1-5; no clear D. The V gene lost 3 bases and the J gene lost 2 bases, with 11 bases spanning the gap. The germline gives CDR1 MDHEN, CDR2 SYDVKM. This CDR3 comprises 15 residues. The CDR3 region has the DNA TGTGCCAGCAGTTTTCGAGGCGGAGGCAATCAGCCCCAGCATTTT. Translated, it gives CASSFRGGGNQPQHF.

This clonotype was found many times. J is TRBJ2-5 and V is TRBV28, with 11 bases lining up with TRBD2. V lost 2 bases, J lost 4 bases, and 9 bases stayed unmatched. The V gene's germline CDR1 is MDHEN and CDR2 SYDVKM. The CDR3 is made up of 17 amino acids. The CDR3 here is CASSLPRLAGRGETQYF. CDR3 coding DNA: TGTGCCAGCAGTTTACCCCGACTAGCGGGAAGGGGAGAGACCCAGTACTTC.

In its sample, this clonotype was seen a few times. The chain employs TRBV7-9 and TRBJ1-2; TRBD1 matches 8 bases. The V segment lost 6 bases and the J segment 0 bases; nucleotides outside the gene matches: 12. Germline CDR1 SEHNR, CDR2 FQNEAQ (reference sequence). The CDR3 covers 17 residues. CDR3 nucleotides: TGTGCCAGCAGGCCCCCGCTCGGACAGGGTACTAACTATGGCTACACCTTC. Its protein product is CASRPPLGQGTNYGYTF.

This clonotype appeared many times. V and J are TRBV18 and TRBJ2-1; 8 nucleotides line up with TRBD2. V was clipped by 6 bases and J by 4 bases; unmatched bases: 8. Germline V gives CDR1 KGHSH, CDR2 LQKENI. The CDR3 loop spans 15 amino acids. The CDR3 region has the DNA TGTGCCAGCTCCATATCCTTAGCGGGGTACAATGAGCAGTTCTTC. Its protein product is CASSISLAGYNEQFF.

There are many counts of this clonotype. This chain uses TRBV7-9 with TRBJ2-1; possible D gene TRBD1, 5 bases. The ends were cut back, 5 bases at V and 10 bases at J, with 15 bases in the middle. The CDR3 has 13 residues. Per the germline V gene, CDR1 is SEHNR and CDR2 is FQNEAQ (reference sequence). The CDR3 sequence is CASSIDSPGEQFF. CDR3 sequence (DNA): TGTGCCAGCAGCATAGACTCGCCAGGGGAGCAGTTCTTC. The complete variable domain, with remaining parts taken from reference TRBV7-9 and TRBJ2-1, reads DTGVSQNPRHKITKRGQNVTFRCDPISEHNRLYWYRQTLGQGPEFLTYFQNEAQLEKSRLLSDRFSAERPKGSFSTLEIQRTEQGDSAMYLCASSIDSPGEQFFGPGTRLTVL.

This clonotype was detected ten times or more. The chain combines TRBV28 with TRBJ1-3; D might be TRBD1 (5 bases). From germline, CDR1 is MDHEN and CDR2 SYDVKM. Trimming took off 3 bases at V and 14 bases at J, with 14 bases between the two ends. The CDR3 consists of 12 residues. The CDR3: CASSFGQGLVYF. CDR3 in DNA: TGTGCCAGCAGTTTTGGTCAGGGACTGGTATATTTT.

This clonotype is categorized as medium-sized. V usage is TRBV28 and J usage is TRBJ1-5; D gene unclear. V was pared by 6 bases and J by 4 bases, with 4 bases between. The CDR3 runs 11 residues. Per germline, CDR1 MDHEN and CDR2 SYDVKM. In DNA, the CDR3 is TGTGCCAGCAGATCAAATCAGCCCCAGCATTTT. It codes for CASRSNQPQHF.

This clonotype was found many times. The genes are TRBV7-8 and TRBJ2-7; D unresolved. Deletions cut 0 bases from V and 4 bases from J, with 10 bases between. Germline CDR1 is SGHVS and CDR2 is FQNEAQ. There are 14 residues in the CDR3. CDR3 bases: TGTGCCAGCAGCTTAGCCCGGCAGCCGTACGAGCAGTACTTC. The encoded protein is CASSLARQPYEQYF.

This clonotype was seen many times. The rearrangement uses TRBV7-9 and TRBJ2-5, with D unresolved. Trimming took off 5 bases at V and 4 bases at J, with 11 bases between the two ends. From germline, CDR1 is SEHNR and CDR2 FQNEAQ (reference sequence). The CDR3 runs to 13 residues. In DNA form, the CDR3 reads TGTGCCAGCAGCAAAGATTGGGGAGAGACCCAGTACTTC. Encoded protein: CASSKDWGETQYF.

This clonotype was observed at least ten times. This chain links TRBV10-3 with TRBJ2-4; 7 bases fit TRBD2. With 3 bases clipped from V and 7 bases from J, the junction kept 12 bases outside the gene matches. CDR3 length equals 16 residues. CDR1 is ENHRY, CDR2 SYGVKD, per germline. This CDR3 is CAISDTLGGAGNIQYF. CDR3 nucleotide sequence: TGTGCCATCAGTGATACCCTGGGAGGGGCGGGGAACATTCAGTACTTC.

This clonotype was counted ten times or more. This chain joins TRBV11-3 and TRBJ2-7, with a possible D match to TRBD2 (6 bases). CDR3 length: 13 amino acids. Trimming removed 6 bases at V and 6 bases at J, with 15 bases between. Looked up from germline, CDR1 is SGHNT and CDR2 is YENEEA. The CDR3 nucleotides read TGTGCCAGCAGAAGAAGGATGGGAGGCGAGCAGTACTTC. It is translated as CASRRRMGGEQYF.

This clonotype was found many times. The chain couples TRBV6-5 to TRBJ1-5; 7 positions match TRBD1. The CDR3 is 13 amino acids. V lost 8 bases and J lost 4; bases outside the gene matches: 5. Looked up from germline, CDR1 is MNHEY and CDR2 is SVGAGI. The CDR3 bases are TGTGCCAGCGGCTTGACAGGGAATCAGCCCCAGCATTTT. Its protein is CASGLTGNQPQHF.

This clonotype was observed at least ten times. The V and J genes are TRBV5-1 and TRBJ2-5, with D perhaps matching TRBD1 (5 bases). Germline V gene data show CDR1 as SGHRS and CDR2 as YFSETQ. CDR3 size: 14 residues. Trimming took off 0 bases at V and 2 bases at J, with 8 bases between the two ends. The CDR3 region has the DNA TGCGCCAGCAGCTTGGGGGCAGGGCAAGAGACCCAGTACTTC. It specifies CASSLGAGQETQYF.

In regard to this clonotype: Since a much larger clone is just one base distant, this may be a read error. The chain combines TRBV6-2 or TRBV6-3 with TRBJ2-2; 7 nucleotides line up with TRBD2. Germline assignment: CDR1 MNHEY and CDR2 SVGEGT. V was clipped by 11 bases and J by 0 bases; unmatched bases: 6. CDR3 length: 14 residues. This CDR3 is CAPTGGSNTGELFF. Here the CDR3 DNA reads TGTGCCCCCACGGGGGGATCGAACACCGGGGAGCTGTTTTTT.

This clonotype was observed at least ten times. This chain joins TRBV7-2 and TRBJ2-1; D gene uncertain. This CDR3 comprises 13 residues. Trimming shortened V by 1 base and J by 9 bases, and 10 bases separated the two germline ends. In germline, CDR1 is SGHTA, CDR2 FQGNSA. CDR3 nucleotides: TGTGCCAGCAGCTTAGTAACTGCTGGTGAGCAGTTCTTC. This codes for CASSLVTAGEQFF. Variable domain in full (rest from reference TRBV7-2 and TRBJ2-1): GAGVSQSPSNKVTEKGKDVELRCDPISGHTALYWYRQSLGQGLEFLIYFQGNSAPDKSGLPSDRFSAERTGGSVSTLTIQRTQQEDSAVYLCASSLVTAGEQFFGPGTRLTVL.

This clonotype was observed many times. The chain carries TRBV7-2 and TRBJ2-2; 9 bases are shared with TRBD1. The V and J ends lost 8 bases and 2 bases, in that order; junction bases with no gene match: 6. Germline V gives CDR1 SGHTA, CDR2 FQGNSA. The CDR3 is 15 amino acids. CDR3 DNA: TGTGCCAGCTCCCACAGGGGGCTAAACACCGGGGAGCTGTTTTTT. Translation: CASSHRGLNTGELFF.

This clonotype was recorded at least ten times. The J gene is TRBJ2-1, the V gene TRBV6-5; 9 bases map to TRBD2. Trimming removed 3 bases from V and 4 bases from J; junction bases left unmatched: 4. Germline CDR1 and CDR2: MNHEY and SVGAGI. There are 15 residues in the CDR3. As DNA, the CDR3 is TGTGCCAGCAGTTATACTAGCGGGCCGTACAATGAGCAGTTCTTC. It yields the protein CASSYTSGPYNEQFF.

This clonotype was counted ten times or more. V gene TRBV5-1 combines with J gene TRBJ1-1; 10 bases fit TRBD1. V was pared by 5 bases and J by 2 bases, with 6 bases of the junction left unmatched. The CDR3 runs to 15 residues. Per the germline V gene, CDR1 is SGHRS and CDR2 is YFSETQ. The CDR3 protein is CASRGDRGPNTEAFF. Here the CDR3 DNA reads TGCGCCAGCAGAGGGGACAGGGGCCCTAACACTGAAGCTTTCTTT.